The 21 T cell receptor beta chains given below trace back to one sample, sequenced in a study of blood T cell repertoires in COVID-19. This table comes from immunoSEQ multiplex PCR, and its TCRdb copy is limited to in-frame clones, with some not included. The table shows about 98,000 clones, with less than 85% occurring only once. The sample taken for sequencing was peripheral blood. The receptor source for this set is a man between 65 and 79 years old with active or convalescent COVID-19.

The chain has TRBV18 and TRBJ1-2; TRBD1 matches at 7 bases. This CDR3 comprises 16 residues. J was trimmed by 0 bases and V by 4 bases; bases with no gene match: 8. The V gene's germline CDR1 is KGHSH and CDR2 LQKENI. Here the CDR3 DNA reads TGTGCCAGCTCACTCGTCCGGGACAGTTCTAACTATGGCTACACCTTC. This codes for CASSLVRDSSNYGYTF.

The V call is TRBV27, the J call TRBJ2-1, with 7 bases lining up with TRBD2. CDR3 size: 14 residues. Losses at the gene ends were 5 bases for V and 9 bases for J; bases not matched to a gene: 10. From germline, CDR1 is MNHEY and CDR2 SMNVEV (reference sequence). CDR3 sequence (DNA): TGTGCCAGCAGTCCGACGACTAGCCCGGTTGAGCAGTTCTTC. It encodes CASSPTTSPVEQFF.

This clone was observed a single time. The CDR3 here is CASSPPLGGGRTQYF. DNA for the CDR3: TGTGCCAGCAGCCCGCCCTTGGGCGGGGGCCGGACCCAGTACTTC. The genes are TRBV7-6 and TRBJ2-5, with D tentatively TRBD2 (7 bases). The CDR3 loop spans 15 amino acids. Trimming took off 5 bases at V and 7 bases at J, with 20 bases between the two ends. Germline assignment: CDR1 SGHVS and CDR2 FNYEAQ.

The table lists this clone with a few counts. The chain employs TRBV12-3 or TRBV12-4 and TRBJ1-4; D is possibly TRBD1 (6 bases). The germline V and J ends were trimmed by 5 bases and 8 bases, with 9 bases remaining between them. The CDR3 is 12 amino acids. CDR3 sequence reads: CASSPGEEKLFF. DNA for the CDR3: TGTGCCAGCAGTCCAGGGGAGGAAAAACTGTTTTTT.

This chain's CDR3 is CASSYRGSYNSPLHF. In DNA form, the CDR3 reads TGTGCCAGCAGTTACAGGGGATCCTATAATTCACCCCTCCACTTT. V and J are TRBV21-1 and TRBJ1-6; the listed D gene, TRBD1, was not tested against the DNA. TRBV21-1 is recorded as a pseudogene. This CDR3 is built from 15 residues.

This chain joins TRBV27 and TRBJ1-1; D may be TRBD1 (5 bases). Germline assignment: CDR1 MNHEY and CDR2 SMNVEV (reference sequence). This CDR3 has 14 amino acids. V gave up 5 bases and J gave up 0 bases, with 10 bases separating them. Here the CDR3 reads CASSELRVNTEAFF. Here the CDR3 DNA reads TGTGCCAGCAGTGAACTCAGGGTGAACACTGAAGCTTTCTTT.

This chain uses TRBV12-3 or TRBV12-4 with TRBJ1-2, with D possibly being TRBD1 (5 bases). The CDR3 length is 13 residues. V was clipped by 7 bases and J by 4 bases, with 13 bases between them. The CDR3 DNA reads as TGTGCCAGCACCTCAGGGAATGGCTATGGCTACACCTTC. It yields the protein CASTSGNGYGYTF.

V usage is TRBV24-1 and J usage is TRBJ2-5; 8 nucleotides align to TRBD2. Germline values: CDR1 KGHDR, CDR2 SFDVKD. CDR3 length: 16 residues. The trim removed 0 bases at V and 5 bases at J, leaving 7 bases unmatched. The CDR3 DNA follows: TGTGCCACCAGTGATTTGCACGGGGGGGCCGCGGAGACCCAGTACTTC. Protein: CATSDLHGGAAETQYF.

The chain links TRBV2 to TRBJ2-1; 8 nucleotides line up with TRBD1. Germline lookup yields CDR1 SNHLY and CDR2 FYNNEI. This CDR3 is 13 amino acids long. The trim removed 5 bases at V and 5 bases at J, leaving 2 bases unmatched. The CDR3 nucleotides are TGTGCCAGCAGTCCGGACAGGGACAATGAGCAGTTCTTC. Translated: CASSPDRDNEQFF.

This chain uses TRBV3-1 (or the pseudogene TRBV3-2) with TRBJ2-3; D perhaps matches TRBD2 (6 bases). The germline CDR1 and CDR2 sequences are LGHDT and YNNKEL (reference sequence). V was trimmed by 4 bases and J by 1 base, leaving 9 bases between them. CDR3 length equals 14 residues. CDR3 in amino acids: CASSLERGTDTQYF. CDR3 DNA: TGTGCCAGCAGCCTAGAGCGGGGCACAGATACGCAGTATTTT.

J is TRBJ2-3 and V is TRBV11-3, with 9 bases aligning to TRBD1. Germline CDR1 SGHNT, CDR2 YENEEA. V was pared by 5 bases and J by 0 bases, with 6 bases of the junction left unmatched. The CDR3 runs 16 residues. CDR3 protein: CASSEQGATSTDTQYF. The CDR3 DNA sequence: TGTGCCAGCAGCGAACAGGGGGCAACTAGCACAGATACGCAGTATTTT.

This sequence joins TRBV7-8 and TRBJ1-3; D not resolved. The CDR3 loop spans 16 amino acids. The germline V gene encodes CDR1 SGHVS and CDR2 FQNEAQ. The germline V and J ends were trimmed by 2 bases and 0 bases, with 11 bases remaining between them. The CDR3 region has the DNA TGTGCCAGCAGCTTAACGACTCAAAGCTCTGGAAACACCATATATTTT. It yields the protein CASSLTTQSSGNTIYF.

The chain uses TRBV9 and TRBJ2-3, with 8 positions matching TRBD2. CDR1 is SGDLS and CDR2 is YYNGEE in the germline V gene. The CDR3 totals 16 residues. Trimming cost V 1 base and J 6 bases; bases outside gene matches: 10. The CDR3 DNA reads as TGTGCCAGCAGCGTAACCCTAGCGGGCCTTGGGGATACGCAGTATTTT. This sequence encodes CASSVTLAGLGDTQYF.

The chain's CDR3 is CASSKGLAGQQYF. The CDR3 nucleotides are TGTGCCAGCAGTAAAGGACTAGCGGGGCAGCAGTACTTC. The V call is TRBV27, the J call TRBJ2-7; TRBD2 matches at 12 bases. Germline assignment: CDR1 MNHEY and CDR2 SMNVEV (reference sequence). The V and J ends lost 5 bases and 8 bases, in that order; junction bases with no gene match: 4. The CDR3 runs 13 residues.

J is TRBJ2-5 and V is TRBV6-6; 9 bases agree with TRBD2. Germline CDR1 reads MNHNY; CDR2 reads SVGAGI (reference sequence). This CDR3 has 14 amino acids. The trim removed 2 bases at V and 3 bases at J, leaving 1 base unmatched. The CDR3, as DNA: TGTGCCAGCAGTTACCTAGCGGGGAAAGAGACCCAGTACTTC. Amino acids: CASSYLAGKETQYF.

The chain has TRBV6-5 and TRBJ2-3, with 13 bases aligning to TRBD2. Germline V gene data show CDR1 as MNHEY and CDR2 as SVGAGI. J lost 8 bases, V lost 0 bases, and 2 bases had no gene match. The CDR3 sequence is 15 residues long. The CDR3, as DNA: TGTGCCAGCAGTTACTCGAGGACTAGCGGGGGTACGCAGTATTTT. It specifies CASSYSRTSGGTQYF.

The chain combines TRBV11-2 with TRBJ1-6, with TRBD1 as a possible D gene (5 bases). V was trimmed by 1 base and J by 10 bases, leaving 8 bases between them. This CDR3 spans 13 amino acids. The germline V gene has CDR1 SGHAT and CDR2 FQNNGV. CDR3 sequence (DNA): TGTGCCAGCAGCTTAGTTCGGGGGTCACCCCTCCACTTT. It yields the protein CASSLVRGSPLHF.

The V and J genes are TRBV14 and TRBJ2-2, with TRBD1 identical over 8 bases. Losses at the gene ends were 7 bases for V and 5 bases for J; bases not matched to a gene: 0. CDR1 SGHDN and CDR2 FVKESK come from the germline V gene. The CDR3 has 12 amino acids. The DNA for the CDR3 is TGTGCCAGCAACAGGGGGACCGGGGAGCTGTTTTTT. Encoded protein: CASNRGTGELFF.

The V gene is TRBV4-1, the J gene TRBJ1-2, with a possible D match to TRBD1 (5 bases). CDR1 and CDR2 (germline): MGHRA, YSYEKL. The CDR3 contains 16 residues. Between the trimmed V and J ends, which lost 1 base and 3 bases, there was a span of 15 bases. In DNA form, the CDR3 reads TGCGCCAGCAGCCAAGTAGACGGGCAGGGCCACTATGGCTACACCTTC. Protein sequence: CASSQVDGQGHYGYTF.

This clone was detected only once. The chain recombines TRBV24-1 with TRBJ2-2, with 8 bases aligning to TRBD1. V shed 4 bases and J 1 base; nucleotides not matched to a gene: 7. CDR3 length: 17 residues. Per germline, CDR1 KGHDR and CDR2 SFDVKD. The CDR3 loop is CATSEGTGTGNTGELFF. The CDR3 DNA sequence: TGTGCCACCAGTGAGGGCACCGGGACAGGGAACACCGGGGAGCTGTTTTTT.

The CDR3, as DNA: TGTGCCAGCTCACCCCCCTCCACAGATACGCAGTATTTT. Translated, it gives CASSPPSTDTQYF. The chain has TRBV18 and TRBJ2-3; D uncertain. The length of the CDR3 is 13 residues. Germline CDR1 KGHSH, CDR2 LQKENI. V lost 3 bases, J lost 2 bases, and 6 bases lay in between.